Included here is one TCR beta chain sequence, with context. The target antigen is unknown. The study made its TRB cDNA libraries by 5' RACE, adding UMI labels. TCRdb reanalyzed the 5' RACE reads and collapses them to one entry per CDR3 protein, without DNA. The sample totals 140,000 to 150,000 distinct CDR3 sequences. These data originate in a study of CXCR3-negative and CXCR3-positive naive CD8 T cells. Broader study findings: It was found that naive subsets had comparable surface CD5, and TCR strength was inferred from TRB CDR3 properties. More hydrophobic TRB CDR3s occurred in CXCR3-positive than in CXCR3-negative naive cells.

Germline V gene sequence: CDR1 SNHLY, CDR2 FYNNEI. The CDR3 consists of 16 residues. Specimen: naive CXCR3+ CD8+ T cells from blood. Specified subset: CD45RO-CCR7+CD27+CD95- naive CD8+ T cells expressing CXCR3 (TNR3+). This clonotype was obtained from a human donor in good health. Some clones in this sample may be carry-over from other donors' samples. This chain links TRBV2 with TRBJ2-1; TCRdb's D call, TRBD2, is unchecked because there is no DNA. The CDR3 loop is CASSPRPSGSYNEQFF.